Each of the 29 T cell receptor beta chains below was sequenced from the same sample in a study of blood T cell repertoires in COVID-19. Method: immunoSEQ multiplex PCR; TCRdb's copy keeps in-frame clones and lacks some. This sample has 35,000 or so clones; approximately 91% occur once, and the top ten carry less than 7%. The specimen was peripheral blood. The receptors originated from a human donor in a cohort sampled during active COVID-19.

This sequence joins TRBV7-2 and TRBJ2-2; D is perhaps TRBD1 (6 bases). In germline, CDR1 is SGHTA, CDR2 FQGNSA. V lost 5 bases and J 5 bases, leaving 18 bases between the germline ends. This CDR3 contains 16 residues. The CDR3 DNA follows: TGTGCCAGCAGCCCGCTGCAGGGGATGAAGACCGGGGAGCTGTTTTTT. Amino acid sequence: CASSPLQGMKTGELFF.

The CDR3 coding sequence is TGTGCCTTTCCCCCTAACCCCCAACTTGATGACAATCAGCCCCAGCATTTT. Translating gives CAFPPNPQLDDNQPQHF. The chain couples TRBV30 to TRBJ1-5, with D unresolved. V was cut by 7 bases and J by 3 bases, with 25 bases left in between. CDR3 length: 17 residues. Per germline, CDR1 GTSNPN and CDR2 SVGIG (reference sequence).

The chain has TRBV5-1 and TRBJ1-5, with a possible D match to TRBD1 (5 bases). Germline CDR1 SGHRS, CDR2 YFSETQ. The CDR3 spans 14 residues. Trimming pared 2 bases from V and 5 bases from J, leaving 11 bases between. The CDR3 is CASSLGSGDQPQHF. The DNA of the CDR3 is TGCGCCAGCAGCTTAGGGTCGGGGGATCAGCCCCAGCATTTT.

The gene calls are TRBV2 and TRBJ2-1; 7 bases align to TRBD2. Germline CDR1 is SNHLY and CDR2 is FYNNEI. The CDR3 length is 14 residues. The V and J ends lost 2 bases and 7 bases, in that order; junction bases with no gene match: 5. CDR3 nucleotide sequence: TGTGCCAGCAGTGAACCCGACGGGGGGAATGAGCAGTTCTTC. Translated: CASSEPDGGNEQFF.

The rearrangement links TRBV6-5 to TRBJ2-5; 13 bases map to TRBD2. The junction had 9 bases not matched to a gene; V was cut back by 4 bases and J by 7 bases. Per germline, CDR1 MNHEY and CDR2 SVGAGI. CDR3 length equals 16 residues. CDR3 sequence (DNA): TGTGCCAGCAGTTTAAGGACTAGCGGGGGATGGGGGACCCAGTACTTC. Amino acids: CASSLRTSGGWGTQYF.

The genes are TRBV6-1 and TRBJ2-7, with 9 nucleotides matching TRBD1. The germline gives CDR1 MNHNS, CDR2 SASEGT. J gave up 3 bases and V 7 bases, and 13 bases lay outside the gene matches. The CDR3 has 16 residues. The DNA for the CDR3 is TGTGCCAGCACTGACCTCCGCGGGACAGGGAGCTACGAGCAGTACTTC. Amino acids: CASTDLRGTGSYEQYF.

The rearrangement joins TRBV21-1 to TRBJ2-4; whether TRBD2, the table's D call, matches the DNA was not checked. TRBV21-1 is labeled a pseudogene. The CDR3 runs 18 residues. The CDR3 nucleotides read TGTGCCAGCAGCCCAGAGGGCGCGGGCATTTTAGCCAAAAACATTCAGTACTTC. Amino acid sequence: CASSPEGAGILAKNIQYF.

This chain connects TRBV5-1 to TRBJ2-4; D might be TRBD1 (7 bases). The germline V and J ends were trimmed by 4 bases and 0 bases, with 8 bases remaining between them. CDR1 and CDR2 (germline): SGHRS, YFSETQ. The CDR3 is 14 amino acids. The CDR3 loop is CASSQGGAKNIQYF. CDR3 coding DNA: TGCGCCAGCAGCCAGGGGGGAGCCAAAAACATTCAGTACTTC.

This clone was seen a handful of times. This chain uses TRBV9 with TRBJ2-3; 12 positions agree with TRBD2. The germline V gene encodes CDR1 SGDLS and CDR2 YYNGEE. The CDR3 spans 15 residues. V lost 3 bases and J lost 4; bases outside the gene matches: 3. This CDR3 reads CASSATSGGSDTQYF. The CDR3 coding sequence is TGTGCCAGCAGCGCGACTAGCGGGGGTTCAGATACGCAGTATTTT.

The chain uses TRBV7-9 and TRBJ2-7; D ambiguous. CDR3 length: 11 amino acids. Germline V gene data show CDR1 as SEHNR and CDR2 as FQNEAQ (reference sequence). Trimming removed 5 bases from V and 3 bases from J, with 5 bases in between. As DNA, the CDR3 is TGTGCCAGCAGCCCTTACTACGAGCAGTACTTC. It is translated as CASSPYYEQYF.

This chain connects TRBV10-1 to TRBJ2-7; 7 bases are a match to TRBD1. The CDR3 spans 14 residues. V lost 0 bases to trimming and J lost 5 bases; unmatched junction nucleotides: 4. Germline CDR1 WNHNN, CDR2 SYGVQD (reference sequence). CDR3 nucleotide sequence: TGCGCCAGCAGTGAGTCACAGGGGCGCCACGAGCAGTACTTC. Encoded protein: CASSESQGRHEQYF.

A remark on this clone: The germline gene is not matched at one end of the junction; a read error may be the cause. The genes are TRBV15 and TRBJ2-1, with TRBD2 matching over 14 bases. The length of the CDR3 is 17 residues. CDR1 is LNHNV, CDR2 YYDKDF, per germline (reference sequence). In nucleotides, the CDR3 is TGTGCCACCAGGAGAGAGCCGGGACTAGCGGGAGTGGATGAGCAGTTCTTC. This sequence encodes CATRREPGLAGVDEQFF. Full variable domain (remainder filled in from reference TRBV15 and TRBJ2-1): DAMVIQNPRYQVTQFGKPVTLSCSQTLNHNVMYWYQQKSSQAPKLLFHYYDKDFNNEADTPDNFQSRRPNTSFCFLDIRSPGLGDTAMYLCATRREPGLAGVDEQFFGPGTRLTVL.

The rearrangement joins TRBV10-2 to TRBJ2-2; no clear D gene. The CDR3 consists of 14 residues. Germline V gene lookup returns CDR1 WSHSY and CDR2 SAAADI. Trimming removed 4 bases from V and 3 bases from J, with 9 bases in between. CDR3 protein: CASSGRTDTGELFF. DNA for the CDR3: TGCGCCAGCAGTGGCAGAACAGACACCGGGGAGCTGTTTTTT.

This chain uses TRBV28 with TRBJ2-2; 8 bases fit TRBD1. V shed 3 bases, J shed 6 bases, and the junction held 0 bases outside the gene matches. The CDR3 is made up of 13 amino acids. CDR1 is MDHEN and CDR2 is SYDVKM in the germline V gene. CDR3 nucleotide sequence: TGTGCCAGCAGTTTGACAGGGGCCGGGGAGCTGTTTTTT. Translation gives CASSLTGAGELFF. Supplemented by reference TRBV28 and TRBJ2-2, the full variable domain reads DVKVTQSSRYLVKRTGEKVFLECVQDMDHENMFWYRQDPGLGLRLIYFSYDVKMKEKGDIPEGYSVSREKKERFSLILESASTNQTSMYLCASSLTGAGELFFGEGSRLTVL.

The chain recombines TRBV5-6 with TRBJ1-2; 7 bases align to TRBD1. Germline V gene sequence: CDR1 SGHDT, CDR2 YYEEEE. The CDR3 runs to 13 residues. V was pared by 4 bases and J by 4 bases, with 4 bases of the junction left unmatched. DNA for the CDR3: TGTGCCAGCAGCCCGACAGGGATCTATGGCTACACCTTC. Translation: CASSPTGIYGYTF.

The chain is built from TRBV5-4 and TRBJ2-5, with D possibly TRBD2 on 7 matching bases. The length of the CDR3 is 16 residues. The germline gives CDR1 SGHNT, CDR2 YYREEE (reference sequence). Trimming took off 0 bases at V and 2 bases at J, with 14 bases between the two ends. The CDR3 DNA reads as TGTGCCAGCAGCTTGGCAACGGGGGGCGGACAAGAGACCCAGTACTTC. It codes for CASSLATGGGQETQYF. The full variable domain, completed using reference TRBV5-4 and TRBJ2-5, is ETGVTQSPTHLIKTRGQQVTLRCSSQSGHNTVSWYQQALGQGPQFIFQYYREEENGRGNFPPRFSGLQFPNYSSELNVNALELDDSALYLCASSLATGGGQETQYFGPGTRLLVL.

The CDR3 is CASSADRDGYTF. DNA of the CDR3: TGCGCCAGCAGCGCCGACAGAGATGGCTACACCTTC. This sequence joins TRBV5-1 and TRBJ1-2, with D possibly TRBD1 on 5 matching bases. The CDR3 loop spans 12 amino acids. Trimming removed 4 bases at V and 6 bases at J, with 10 bases between. CDR1 is SGHRS and CDR2 is YFSETQ in the germline V gene.

J is TRBJ1-3 and V is TRBV15; D not certain. The CDR3 consists of 15 residues. From germline, CDR1 is LNHNV and CDR2 YYDKDF (reference sequence). V lost 0 bases to trimming and J lost 2 bases, with 8 bases between them. The DNA of the CDR3 is TGTGCCACCAGCAGAGAGAAGGAGGCTGGAAACACCATATATTTT. It is translated as CATSREKEAGNTIYF.

There are a few counts of this clone. This chain links TRBV29-1 with TRBJ2-1; D is perhaps TRBD1 (6 bases). V lost 8 bases and J lost 10, with 15 bases in between. The CDR3 is 11 residues long. The germline gives CDR1 SQVTM, CDR2 ANQGSEA. The CDR3 spells CSFRGGKEQFF. Written as DNA, the CDR3 is TGCAGCTTCCGAGGGGGAAAGGAGCAGTTCTTC.

V is TRBV27 and J is TRBJ1-5; 10 nucleotides line up with TRBD1. The CDR3 runs 15 residues. J lost 9 bases, V lost 3 bases, and 8 bases had no gene match. The germline CDR1 and CDR2 sequences are MNHEY and SMNVEV (reference sequence). The CDR3 here is CASSFSGTGERPQHF. The CDR3 DNA sequence: TGTGCCAGCAGTTTTTCCGGGACAGGGGAGAGGCCCCAGCATTTT.

The J gene is TRBJ2-7, the V gene TRBV19; the D is unclear. The CDR3 length is 15 residues. The V end was cut by 3 bases, the J end by 2 bases, with 14 bases between. Germline V CDR1 and CDR2: LNHDA, SQIVND (reference sequence). CDR3 DNA: TGTGCCAGTAGTATCGCACTACAAGAGACCTACGAGCAGTACTTC. It yields the protein CASSIALQETYEQYF.

The J gene is TRBJ1-6, the V gene TRBV29-1, with 7 bases identical to TRBD1. There are 15 residues in the CDR3. V lost 4 bases to trimming and J lost 7 bases; unmatched junction nucleotides: 10. Looked up from germline, CDR1 is SQVTM and CDR2 is ANQGSEA. The CDR3 region has the DNA TGCAGCGTTGTGAGACCGCCGGGACAGAATTCACCCCTCCACTTT. It encodes CSVVRPPGQNSPLHF.

V is TRBV29-1 and J is TRBJ1-1, with TRBD1 matching over 7 bases. Germline V gene data show CDR1 as SQVTM and CDR2 as ANQGSEA. V shed 1 base, J shed 5 bases, and the junction held 4 bases outside the gene matches. The CDR3 length is 13 residues. In DNA, the CDR3 is TGCAGCGTTGAAGCCAGGACAGGAACTGAAGCTTTCTTT. Translation gives CSVEARTGTEAFF. Full variable domain (remainder filled in from reference TRBV29-1 and TRBJ1-1): SAVISQKPSRDICQRGTSLTIQCQVDSQVTMMFWYRQQPGQSLTLIATANQGSEATYESGFVIDKFPISRPNLTFSTLTVSNMSPEDSSIYLCSVEARTGTEAFFGQGTRLTVV.

This rearrangement joins TRBV5-1 to TRBJ1-1, with 7 bases fitting TRBD1. CDR1 and CDR2 (germline): SGHRS, YFSETQ. This CDR3 comprises 14 residues. The ends lost 3 bases at V and 1 base at J; junction bases unmatched: 3. The CDR3 DNA reads TGCGCCAGCAGCTGGGGACAGTCGAACACTGAAGCTTTCTTT. Its protein is CASSWGQSNTEAFF.

V usage is TRBV4-3 and J usage is TRBJ2-5, with D possibly being TRBD2 (6 bases). There are 17 residues in the CDR3. From germline, CDR1 is LGHNA and CDR2 YSLEER. V gave up 0 bases and J gave up 5 bases, with 19 bases separating them. CDR3 sequence (DNA): TGCGCCAGCAGCCAAGAATGGATGAGCGGGCAGGGCGAGACCCAGTACTTC. This encodes CASSQEWMSGQGETQYF.

The V call is TRBV7-7, the J call TRBJ2-5; perhaps TRBD2 as D (6 bases). CDR3 length equals 16 residues. Germline assignment: CDR1 SSHAT and CDR2 FNYEAQ (reference sequence). With 5 bases removed from V and 5 bases from J, the gap between germline ends came to 21 bases. This CDR3 reads CASSPNPVLGGETQYF. For the CDR3, the DNA is TGTGCCAGCAGCCCCAACCCCGTACTAGGAGGGGAGACCCAGTACTTC.

J is TRBJ2-7 and V is TRBV6-5, with D unclear. CDR1 is MNHEY and CDR2 is SVGAGI in the germline V gene. V was shortened by 8 bases and J by 7 bases, with 15 bases between the two germline ends. The CDR3 is 12 residues long. The DNA for the CDR3 is TGTGCCAGCTTCTCAGTATCGAGGGAGCAGTACTTC. Its translation is CASFSVSREQYF.

The genes are TRBV9 and TRBJ2-5; D may be TRBD2 (5 bases). The CDR3 runs to 13 residues. From germline, CDR1 is SGDLS and CDR2 YYNGEE. Trimming removed 0 bases from V and 3 bases from J, with 6 bases in between. The CDR3 DNA is TGTGCCAGCAGCGTAGACGGGGAAGAGACCCAGTACTTC. As protein: CASSVDGEETQYF.

The rearrangement joins TRBV5-1 to TRBJ1-2, with 9 bases aligning to TRBD1. V gave up 4 bases and J gave up 4 bases; unmatched junction bases: 11. This CDR3 is 16 amino acids long. Germline lookup yields CDR1 SGHRS and CDR2 YFSETQ. CDR3 nucleotide sequence: TGCGCCAGCAGCCAACCCCCAGGACAGGGGCCCTATGGCTACACCTTC. Its protein product is CASSQPPGQGPYGYTF.